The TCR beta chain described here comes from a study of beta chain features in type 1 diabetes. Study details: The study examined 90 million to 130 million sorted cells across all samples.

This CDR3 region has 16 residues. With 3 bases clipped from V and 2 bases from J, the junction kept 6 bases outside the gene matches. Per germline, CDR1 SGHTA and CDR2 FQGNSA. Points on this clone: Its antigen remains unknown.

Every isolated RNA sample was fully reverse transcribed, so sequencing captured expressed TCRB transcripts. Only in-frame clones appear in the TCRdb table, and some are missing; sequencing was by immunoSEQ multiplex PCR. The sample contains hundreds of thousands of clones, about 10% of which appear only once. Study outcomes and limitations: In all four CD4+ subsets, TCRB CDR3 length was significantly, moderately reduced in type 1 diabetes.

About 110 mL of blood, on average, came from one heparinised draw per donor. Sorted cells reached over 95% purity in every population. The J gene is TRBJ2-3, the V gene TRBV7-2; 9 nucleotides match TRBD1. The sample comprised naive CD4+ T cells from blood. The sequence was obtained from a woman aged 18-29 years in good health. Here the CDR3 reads CASSFGGQGLTDTQYF. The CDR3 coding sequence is TGTGCCAGCAGCTTTGGGGGACAGGGCCTCACAGATACGCAGTATTTT. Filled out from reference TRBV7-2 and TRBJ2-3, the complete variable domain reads GAGVSQSPSNKVTEKGKDVELRCDPISGHTALYWYRQSLGQGLEFLIYFQGNSAPDKSGLPSDRFSAERTGGSVSTLTIQRTQQEDSAVYLCASSFGGQGLTDTQYFGPGTRLTVL.